This entry lists 9 T cell receptor beta chains sequenced from one sample in a study of PD-L1 blockade in urothelial cancer. Time point denoted: pretreatment peripheral blood. Here immunoSEQ multiplex PCR was the method, and the copy in TCRdb shows in-frame clones only, minus some. This sample yields 86,000 or so clones, of which more than 70% are seen a single time; approximately 15% belongs to the top ten. The sample was PBMCs, taken around atezolizumab (anti-PD-L1) treatment. The source is a man in his sixties with urothelial cancer.

The chain employs TRBV9 and TRBJ2-3, with D uncertain. Germline values: CDR1 SGDLS, CDR2 YYNGEE. There are 14 residues in the CDR3. Trimming took 4 bases from V and 6 from J, leaving 15 bases between them. CDR3 bases: TGTGCCAGCAGCCCTAGACTTGGAATGGATACGCAGTATTTT. Encoded protein: CASSPRLGMDTQYF. Full variable domain (missing parts from reference TRBV9 and TRBJ2-3): DSGVTQTPKHLITATGQRVTLRCSPRSGDLSVYWYQQSLDQGLQFLIQYYNGEERAKGNILERFSAQQFPDLHSELNLSSLELGDSALYFCASSPRLGMDTQYFGPGTRLTVL.

V gene TRBV19 combines with J gene TRBJ2-6, with D hard to call. The V and J ends lost 3 bases and 0 bases respectively, with 9 bases between them. This CDR3 comprises 16 residues. The germline gives CDR1 LNHDA, CDR2 SQIVND (reference sequence). The DNA for the CDR3 is TGTGCCAGTAGTATTCTTCGGAGCTCTGGGGCCAACGTCCTGACTTTC. Translation gives CASSILRSSGANVLTF.

This clone occurred a few times. The rearrangement uses TRBV20-1 and TRBJ1-4; TRBD1 might be the D (5 bases). The CDR3 loop spans 11 amino acids. With 8 bases removed from V and 8 bases from J, the gap between germline ends came to 12 bases. Germline loops: CDR1 DFQATT, CDR2 SNEGSKA (reference sequence). CDR3 nucleotide sequence: TGCAGTTTTCGCCGGGGGGAAAAACTGTTTTTT. The encoded protein is CSFRRGEKLFF.

This chain connects TRBV25-1 to TRBJ2-3; 11 nucleotides line up with TRBD2. The CDR3 has 16 amino acids. The germline gives CDR1 MGHDK, CDR2 SYGVNS. With V trimmed by 1 base and J by 5 bases, 5 bases remained unmatched. CDR3 region: CASSESASGGIDTQYF. CDR3 coding DNA: TGTGCCAGCAGTGAATCGGCTAGCGGGGGGATAGATACGCAGTATTTT.

This chain uses TRBV5-6 with TRBJ2-7; a weak D match, TRBD1 (6 bases). Germline-derived CDR1 and CDR2 are SGHDT and YYEEEE. The CDR3 runs 16 residues. V was clipped by 4 bases and J by 0 bases, with 17 bases between them. The CDR3: CASSRGLDRSSYEQYF. CDR3 coding DNA: TGTGCCAGCAGCCGGGGCCTTGACAGGAGCTCCTACGAGCAGTACTTC.

The V and J genes are TRBV11-2 and TRBJ2-2, with D possibly matching TRBD2 (5 bases). Germline V gives CDR1 SGHAT, CDR2 FQNNGV. The V end was cut by 5 bases, the J end by 5 bases, with 12 bases between. The CDR3 is 14 amino acids. The chain's CDR3 is CASSLGLITGELFF. The CDR3, as DNA: TGTGCCAGCAGCCTTGGACTGATAACCGGGGAGCTGTTTTTT. Based on the CDR3 plus reference TRBV11-2 and TRBJ2-2, the full variable domain is EAGVAQSPRYKIIEKRQSVAFWCNPISGHATLYWYQQILGQGPKLLIQFQNNGVVDDSQLPKDRFSAERLKGVDSTLKIQPAKLEDSAVYLCASSLGLITGELFFGEGSRLTVL.

CDR3 sequence (DNA): TGTGCCAGCAGCTTGGCAGGGGTGAGCAATCAGCCCCAGCATTTT. Its protein is CASSLAGVSNQPQHF. The J gene is TRBJ1-5, the V gene TRBV5-5, with D perhaps TRBD1 (6 bases). This CDR3 spans 15 amino acids. Germline-derived CDR1 and CDR2 are SGHKS and YYEKEE (reference sequence). V shed 0 bases and J shed 1 base, with 8 bases lying between them.

The CDR3 protein is CASSDEAYTEAFF. The CDR3, as DNA: TGTGCCAGCAGTGATGAGGCCTACACTGAAGCTTTCTTT. V usage is TRBV2 and J usage is TRBJ1-1; D call uncertain. This CDR3 has 13 residues. In germline, CDR1 is SNHLY, CDR2 FYNNEI. Between the trimmed V and J ends, which lost 3 bases and 3 bases, there was a span of 8 bases. Supplemented by reference TRBV2 and TRBJ1-1, the full variable domain reads EPEVTQTPSHQVTQMGQEVILRCVPISNHLYFYWYRQILGQKVEFLVSFYNNEISEKSEIFDDQFSVERPDGSNFTLKIRSTKLEDSAMYFCASSDEAYTEAFFGQGTRLTVV.

This chain uses TRBV4-3 with TRBJ2-4; 7 bases agree with TRBD2. This CDR3 region has 21 residues. Looked up from germline, CDR1 is LGHNA and CDR2 is YSLEER. V was clipped by 1 base and J by 0 bases; unmatched bases: 18. CDR3 amino acids: CASSQGVAASGNRLAKNIQYF. DNA of the CDR3: TGCGCCAGCAGCCAAGGGGTGGCCGCTAGCGGCAATCGACTAGCCAAAAACATTCAGTACTTC.